A single sample is the source of the 22 T cell receptor beta chains below, sequenced in a study of T-cell memory formation after mild COVID-19. TCRdb fed the 5' RACE reads into MiXCR, producing one record per CDR3 protein. The table shows hundreds of thousands of distinct CDR3 sequences, with approximately 14% occurring only once. Specimen: PBMCs or a T cell subset sorted from them (not recorded which). The source of these receptors is a man in his late teens or twenties who had mild COVID-19 (a few samples of this study predate the infection). Cell type and time point are not known.

This clonotype turned up a few times. V gene TRBV7-3 combines with J gene TRBJ2-3; tentatively, D is TRBD1 or TRBD2 (6 bases each). The germline gives CDR1 SGHTA, CDR2 FQGTGA. V was shortened by 1 base and J by 5 bases, with 13 bases between the two germline ends. The CDR3 totals 15 residues. CDR3 DNA: TGTGCCAGCAGCTTAAACGGGGGCCGAGGAGATACGCAGTATTTT. Translated: CASSLNGGRGDTQYF.

V usage is TRBV5-1 and J usage is TRBJ1-1; possibly TRBD1 for D (5 bases). The CDR3 sequence is 16 residues long. V lost 4 bases to trimming and J lost 0 bases, with 16 bases between them. Germline lookup yields CDR1 SGHRS and CDR2 YFSETQ. CDR3 DNA: TGCGCCAGCAGCCCCCCGGGGGTCGGCATGAACACTGAAGCTTTCTTT. It encodes CASSPPGVGMNTEAFF.

The chain combines TRBV6-2 or TRBV6-3 with TRBJ1-5, with a weak D call TRBD1 (5 bases). This CDR3 is built from 14 residues. V lost 7 bases and J lost 6, with 16 bases in between. Germline CDR1 is MNHEY and CDR2 is SVGEGT. This CDR3 is CASTTHDSFQPQHF. CDR3 nucleotide sequence: TGTGCCAGCACCACCCACGACAGTTTTCAGCCCCAGCATTTT.

This clonotype has at least ten counts. This sequence joins TRBV2 and TRBJ2-6; 9 bases fit TRBD1. Germline trimming cut 9 bases from V and 1 base from J; bases unmatched to any gene: 4. From germline, CDR1 is SNHLY and CDR2 FYNNEI. The CDR3 covers 15 residues. The CDR3 DNA sequence: TGTGCCAGGGGACAGGGCGGTTCTGGGGCCAACGTCCTGACTTTC. This encodes CARGQGGSGANVLTF.

The J gene is TRBJ1-5, the V gene TRBV6-5; possible D gene TRBD1, 5 bases. Germline-derived CDR1 and CDR2 are MNHEY and SVGAGI. The CDR3 contains 15 residues. V lost 3 bases to trimming and J lost 4 bases, with 13 bases between them. The CDR3, as DNA: TGTGCCAGCAGTTATAGCGCGGCAGGGAATCAGCCCCAGCATTTT. This gives the protein CASSYSAAGNQPQHF.

The chain couples TRBV13 to TRBJ2-7, with D perhaps TRBD1 (7 bases). This CDR3 spans 14 amino acids. CDR1 is PRHDT and CDR2 is FYEKMQ in the germline V gene (reference sequence). V gave up 7 bases and J gave up 3 bases, with 16 bases separating them. CDR3 DNA: TGTGCCAGCATGATGCGGGACAGAGACTACGAGCAGTACTTC. Its protein is CASMMRDRDYEQYF.

The sample holds many counts of this clonotype. V usage is TRBV4-2 and J usage is TRBJ2-5; maybe TRBD2 (6 bases). V was clipped by 1 base and J by 5 bases, with 14 bases between them. The germline CDR1 and CDR2 sequences are LGHNA and YNFKEQ. The CDR3 sequence is 15 residues long. The CDR3 region has the DNA TGTGCCAGCAGCCAAGCAACGGGGGACGGGGAGACCCAGTACTTC. Its translation: CASSQATGDGETQYF.

This clonotype was seen many times. The CDR3 coding sequence is TGTGCCAGCAGCTTCGCCCGTTTAAGCGGGGGCAGCACAGATACGCAGTATTTT. It specifies CASSFARLSGGSTDTQYF. The V gene is TRBV7-2, the J gene TRBJ2-3; TRBD2 matches at 8 bases. The germline gives CDR1 SGHTA, CDR2 FQGNSA. V gave up 3 bases and J gave up 0 bases; unmatched junction bases: 11. The CDR3 totals 18 residues.

This clonotype was seen at least ten times. The chain couples TRBV4-3 to TRBJ2-3, with TRBD2 identical over 10 bases. Trimming cost V 0 bases and J 1 base; bases outside gene matches: 7. In germline, CDR1 is LGHNA, CDR2 YSLEER. The CDR3 is made up of 18 amino acids. This CDR3 reads CASSQEAAGGLGTDTQYF. The CDR3 DNA reads TGCGCCAGCAGCCAAGAGGCAGCGGGGGGGCTGGGCACAGATACGCAGTATTTT.

This clonotype appeared a few times. The rearrangement joins TRBV28 to TRBJ2-1; D possibly corresponds to TRBD2 (5 bases). The CDR3 has 16 amino acids. CDR1 and CDR2 (germline): MDHEN, SYDVKM. Trimming removed 0 bases from V and 4 bases from J, with 13 bases in between. The CDR3 loop is CASSLWDFALYNEQFF. Here the CDR3 DNA reads TGTGCCAGCAGTTTATGGGACTTCGCCTTATACAATGAGCAGTTCTTC.

The V and J genes are TRBV6-1 and TRBJ1-2; 7 nucleotides line up with TRBD1. J was trimmed by 8 bases and V by 4 bases; bases with no gene match: 10. CDR1 and CDR2 from the germline V gene are MNHNS and SASEGT. This CDR3 region has 14 residues. This CDR3 is CASSVSTGKGGYTF. The CDR3 nucleotides are TGTGCCAGCAGTGTCTCGACAGGGAAAGGCGGCTACACCTTC.

The V gene is TRBV7-2, the J gene TRBJ1-1; TRBD1 might be the D (6 bases). V was clipped by 3 bases and J by 11 bases, with 19 bases between them. This CDR3 spans 14 amino acids. Looked up from germline, CDR1 is SGHTA and CDR2 is FQGNSA. The CDR3: CASSFWGASPDAFF. In nucleotides, the CDR3 is TGTGCCAGCAGCTTTTGGGGGGCGAGTCCGGACGCTTTCTTT.

The genes are TRBV6-6 and TRBJ1-3, with TRBD1 matching over 8 bases. CDR1 is MNHNY and CDR2 is SVGAGI in the germline V gene (reference sequence). This CDR3 region has 14 residues. Trimming at V came to 6 bases and at J to 4 bases, leaving 5 bases not matched to a gene. Here the CDR3 reads CASSGQGLGNTIYF. The CDR3 coding sequence is TGTGCCAGCAGCGGACAGGGTCTCGGAAACACCATATATTTT.

The chain joins TRBV20-1 to TRBJ2-7; 10 bases are a match to TRBD2. The CDR3 sequence is 12 residues long. CDR1 and CDR2 from the germline V gene are DFQATT and SNEGSKA (reference sequence). J was trimmed by 3 bases and V by 5 bases; bases with no gene match: 1. The CDR3 DNA follows: TGCAGTGCTCGGACTAGCGGCTACGAGCAGTACGTC. Amino acid sequence: CSARTSGYEQYV.

The chain links TRBV7-8 to TRBJ2-5, with 8 nucleotides matching TRBD1. This CDR3 region has 15 residues. Germline CDR1 and CDR2: SGHVS and FQNEAQ. The junction had 10 bases not matched to a gene; V was cut back by 7 bases and J by 3 bases. The CDR3 protein is CASTSWTGTEETQYF. Written as DNA, the CDR3 is TGTGCCAGCACCTCCTGGACAGGGACCGAAGAGACCCAGTACTTC.

Written as DNA, the CDR3 is TGTGCCAGCAGCTTGGGGGTTATGCAGTTCTTC. Protein product: CASSLGVMQFF. The V and J genes are TRBV5-6 and TRBJ2-1; D is unresolved. Germline assignment: CDR1 SGHDT and CDR2 YYEEEE. The length of the CDR3 is 11 residues. V gave up 0 bases and J gave up 12 bases, with 7 bases separating them.

This clonotype was seen a handful of times. This rearrangement joins TRBV6-6 to TRBJ2-5; 7 nucleotides line up with TRBD1. J was trimmed by 7 bases and V by 0 bases; bases with no gene match: 14. The CDR3 consists of 17 residues. Germline CDR1 MNHNY, CDR2 SVGAGI (reference sequence). The CDR3 region has the DNA TGTGCCAGCAGTTACTCGCTGCCGGATCAGGGGGTTGCGACCCAGTACTTC. Translating gives CASSYSLPDQGVATQYF.

The sample holds a few counts of this clonotype. The chain couples TRBV18 to TRBJ1-1, with 8 nucleotides matching TRBD1. The CDR3 is made up of 14 amino acids. CDR1 is KGHSH and CDR2 is LQKENI in the germline V gene. V lost 3 bases to trimming and J lost 5 bases; unmatched junction nucleotides: 5. The CDR3, as DNA: TGTGCCAGCTCACCCTCAGGGGGCTGGACTGAAGCTTTCTTT. Protein product: CASSPSGGWTEAFF.

This clonotype showed up many times. The gene calls are TRBV6-5 and TRBJ2-7, with D tentatively TRBD2 (5 bases). The CDR3 totals 14 residues. The germline V gene encodes CDR1 MNHEY and CDR2 SVGAGI. V gave up 5 bases and J gave up 2 bases, with 13 bases separating them. The CDR3 reads CASSPRTGTYEQYV. CDR3 nucleotide sequence: TGTGCCAGCAGTCCGCGGACGGGAACCTACGAGCAGTACGTC.

This clonotype was found many times. This chain links TRBV7-9 with TRBJ2-1; D possibly corresponds to TRBD2 (6 bases). The CDR3 length is 16 residues. The V end lost 0 bases, the J end lost 3 bases, and 12 bases lay between the germline ends. The germline V gene has CDR1 SEHNR and CDR2 FQNEAQ (reference sequence). The CDR3 DNA reads TGTGCCAGCAGCTTAGCGGGAGGTCGGAACTACAATGAGCAGTTCTTC. As protein: CASSLAGGRNYNEQFF.

For the CDR3, the DNA is TGTGCCAGCAGCTTTTCAAAGGGGTCATGGGAGACCCAGTACTTC. It translates to CASSFSKGSWETQYF. V usage is TRBV7-8 and J usage is TRBJ2-5; the D gene is possibly TRBD1 (5 bases). The CDR3 has 15 amino acids. Trimming shortened V by 3 bases and J by 5 bases, and 16 bases separated the two germline ends. Germline V gene data show CDR1 as SGHVS and CDR2 as FQNEAQ.

The chain has TRBV6-5 and TRBJ2-7; 12 nucleotides agree with TRBD2. CDR3 length: 16 residues. In germline, CDR1 is MNHEY, CDR2 SVGAGI. V trimming: 4 bases; J trimming: 0 bases; junction bases outside the gene matches: 4. CDR3 in amino acids: CASSSRTSGDSYEQYF. CDR3 sequence (DNA): TGTGCCAGCAGTTCAAGGACTAGCGGGGACTCCTACGAGCAGTACTTC.